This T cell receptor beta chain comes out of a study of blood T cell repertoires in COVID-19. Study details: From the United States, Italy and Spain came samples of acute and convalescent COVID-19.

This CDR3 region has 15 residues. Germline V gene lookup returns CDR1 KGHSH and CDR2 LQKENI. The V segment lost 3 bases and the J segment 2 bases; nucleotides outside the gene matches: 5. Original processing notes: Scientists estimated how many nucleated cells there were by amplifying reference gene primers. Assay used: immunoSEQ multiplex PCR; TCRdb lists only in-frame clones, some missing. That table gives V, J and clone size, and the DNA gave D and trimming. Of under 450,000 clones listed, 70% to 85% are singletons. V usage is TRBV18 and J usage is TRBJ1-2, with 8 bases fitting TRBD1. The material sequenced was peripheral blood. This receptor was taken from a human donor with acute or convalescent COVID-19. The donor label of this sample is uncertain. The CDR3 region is CASSPGTGRNYGYTF. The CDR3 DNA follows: TGTGCCAGCTCACCGGGGACAGGACGAAACTATGGCTACACCTTC.